A single sample gave rise to the 20 T cell receptor beta chains below, sequenced in a study of identifying expanded T cells in peripheral blood. Profiling relied on immunoSEQ multiplex PCR, and the TCRdb table lists in-frame clones only, not all of them. The sample lists 100,000 to 150,000 clones, 80% to 90% occurring once. The material sequenced was blood. These receptors came from a person between 18 and 69 years old in good health.

The rearrangement links TRBV7-2 to TRBJ2-5, with 8 bases fitting TRBD2. Germline V gene sequence: CDR1 SGHTA, CDR2 FQGNSA. Unmatched junction bases numbered 9, after V lost 4 bases and J lost 5 bases. The CDR3 contains 15 residues. As DNA, the CDR3 is TGTGCCAGCAGCTGGAGGGGACTAGACGACGAGACCCAGTACTTC. Translated: CASSWRGLDDETQYF.

The J gene is TRBJ2-3, the V gene TRBV19, with 9 bases identical to TRBD1. V shed 3 bases, J shed 4 bases, and the junction held 17 bases outside the gene matches. This CDR3 is built from 19 residues. Looked up from germline, CDR1 is LNHDA and CDR2 is SQIVND (reference sequence). The CDR3, as DNA: TGTGCCAGTAGTATGCTCACGAGGGGACAGGGCCAACTAGCAGATACGCAGTATTTT. Its translation is CASSMLTRGQGQLADTQYF.

CDR3 nucleotides: TGCGCCAGCAGCCCCGCTGGGACGATAGATGGCTACACCTTC. Translating gives CASSPAGTIDGYTF. The gene calls are TRBV5-1 and TRBJ1-2; tentative D call: TRBD1 (5 bases). V lost 4 bases, J lost 6 bases, and 16 bases lay in between. From germline, CDR1 is SGHRS and CDR2 YFSETQ. The CDR3 spans 14 residues. Together with reference TRBV5-1 and TRBJ1-2, the CDR3 gives the full variable domain: KAGVTQTPRYLIKTRGQQVTLSCSPISGHRSVSWYQQTPGQGLQFLFEYFSETQRNKGNFPGRFSGRQFSNSRSEMNVSTLELGDSALYLCASSPAGTIDGYTFGSGTRLTVV.

The chain employs TRBV6-6 and TRBJ2-3; D could derive from TRBD1 or TRBD2 (5 bases each). The V gene's germline CDR1 is MNHNY and CDR2 SVGAGI (reference sequence). The CDR3 covers 15 residues. V lost 7 bases to trimming and J lost 4 bases, with 18 bases between them. The CDR3, as DNA: TGTGCCAGCATCGATCGTATTTCGGGGCCAGATACGCAGTATTTT. Amino acids: CASIDRISGPDTQYF.

This chain links TRBV18 with TRBJ1-5; D is unresolved. The V and J ends lost 1 base and 8 bases respectively, with 9 bases between them. The CDR3 covers 13 residues. Germline V lookup: CDR1 KGHSH, CDR2 LQKENI. This CDR3 reads CASSPRPGKPQHF. CDR3 bases: TGTGCCAGCTCACCACGTCCGGGGAAGCCCCAGCATTTT.

The chain joins TRBV7-3 to TRBJ1-6, with D hard to call. The CDR3 spans 15 residues. Germline lookup yields CDR1 SGHTA and CDR2 FQGTGA. V was clipped by 0 bases and J by 6 bases, with 9 bases between them. The CDR3: CASSLTSSPNSPLHF. In DNA form, the CDR3 reads TGTGCCAGCAGCTTAACGAGCAGCCCTAATTCACCCCTCCACTTT.

CDR3 DNA: TGTGCCAGCAGTGAAGGGGACAGTGAGACCCAGTACTTC. Amino acid sequence: CASSEGDSETQYF. This chain joins TRBV6-1 and TRBJ2-5; 7 bases are a match to TRBD1. The CDR3 is 13 residues long. Trimming cost V 1 base and J 5 bases; bases outside gene matches: 1. CDR1 and CDR2 from the germline V gene are MNHNS and SASEGT.

The chain carries TRBV7-2 and TRBJ2-1; TRBD1 matches 12 bases. The CDR3 runs 15 residues. Germline trimming cut 5 bases from V and 7 bases from J; bases unmatched to any gene: 6. Looked up from germline, CDR1 is SGHTA and CDR2 is FQGNSA. The CDR3 is CASSTGQGAGNEQFF. The CDR3 bases are TGTGCCAGCAGCACGGGACAGGGGGCCGGTAATGAGCAGTTCTTC.

This sequence joins TRBV7-9 and TRBJ2-1, with 8 bases identical to TRBD2. V shed 6 bases, J shed 1 base, and the junction held 17 bases outside the gene matches. The CDR3 is 19 amino acids. Germline V lookup: CDR1 SEHNR, CDR2 FQNEAQ (reference sequence). Written as DNA, the CDR3 is TGTGCCAGCAGTCCCCCAGCGGGAGCGGTTAAGGGGTCCTACAATGAGCAGTTCTTC. Translated, it gives CASSPPAGAVKGSYNEQFF.

The chain combines TRBV7-8 with TRBJ2-7, with a possible D match to TRBD1 (6 bases). Per the germline V gene, CDR1 is SGHVS and CDR2 is FQNEAQ. CDR3 length: 14 amino acids. The V gene lost 7 bases and the J gene lost 5 bases, with 18 bases spanning the gap. CDR3 sequence (DNA): TGTGCCAGCAATCTCGCAGAGGGGGATCACGAGCAGTACTTC. Translation gives CASNLAEGDHEQYF.

The J gene is TRBJ2-3, the V gene TRBV7-3; the match to TRBD2 covers 11 bases. The germline CDR1 and CDR2 sequences are SGHTA and FQGTGA. The J segment lost 4 bases and the V segment lost 5 bases, leaving 5 bases of the junction unmatched. The CDR3 runs 15 residues. The CDR3 loop reads CASSALAGEADTQYF. The CDR3 DNA is TGTGCCAGCAGCGCACTAGCGGGAGAAGCAGATACGCAGTATTTT.

By proportion, this clone is medium-sized. This CDR3 is also generated by other DNA sequences in the sample. This rearrangement joins TRBV11-2 to TRBJ1-5; 7 positions agree with TRBD1. This CDR3 contains 14 residues. After removal of 4 bases from V and 3 bases from J, the junction contained 3 bases not matched to a gene. Germline V lookup: CDR1 SGHAT, CDR2 FQNNGV. The CDR3 sequence: CASSSTGTNQPQHF. CDR3 DNA sequence: TGTGCCAGCAGCTCGACAGGGACCAATCAGCCCCAGCATTTT.

The rearrangement links TRBV7-2 to TRBJ2-7, with TRBD1 identical over 7 bases. This CDR3 region has 15 residues. V lost 0 bases, J lost 9 bases, and 11 bases stayed unmatched. CDR1 is SGHTA, CDR2 FQGNSA, per germline. CDR3 in amino acids: CASSLAAGGSGGQYF. CDR3 DNA: TGTGCCAGCAGCTTAGCGGCAGGGGGTTCAGGAGGGCAGTACTTC.

This sequence joins TRBV18 and TRBJ2-6, with D tentatively TRBD2 (6 bases). Germline assignment: CDR1 KGHSH and CDR2 LQKENI. V was clipped by 4 bases and J by 2 bases, with 6 bases between them. This CDR3 comprises 14 residues. Here the CDR3 reads CASSRGAGANVLTF. In DNA form, the CDR3 reads TGTGCCAGCTCACGGGGGGCTGGGGCCAACGTCCTGACTTTC.

The rearrangement joins TRBV18 to TRBJ2-1; TRBD2 aligns across 7 bases. J gave up 2 bases and V 1 base, and 2 bases lay outside the gene matches. Per the germline V gene, CDR1 is KGHSH and CDR2 is LQKENI. The CDR3 is 15 amino acids. CDR3: CASSPQRGTYNEQFF. The CDR3 region has the DNA TGTGCCAGCTCACCACAGCGGGGCACCTACAATGAGCAGTTCTTC.

The CDR3 is CASSLGLDEQFF. The CDR3 coding sequence is TGTGCCAGCAGCTTGGGTCTGGATGAGCAGTTCTTC. This chain links TRBV7-6 with TRBJ2-1; D remains unclear. The CDR3 spans 12 residues. The V gene's germline CDR1 is SGHVS and CDR2 FNYEAQ. V lost 3 bases, J lost 8 bases, and 8 bases lay in between.

The V call is TRBV6-1, the J call TRBJ2-7; D is undetermined. The length of the CDR3 is 12 residues. From germline, CDR1 is MNHNS and CDR2 SASEGT. Trimming removed 7 bases at V and 2 bases at J, with 9 bases between. The CDR3 DNA sequence: TGTGCCAGCACCCAAAAAACCTACGAGCAGTACTTC. Protein: CASTQKTYEQYF.

V usage is TRBV10-3 and J usage is TRBJ1-2; D is unclear. V lost 0 bases and J lost 6, with 11 bases in between. This CDR3 region has 14 residues. CDR1 ENHRY and CDR2 SYGVKD come from the germline V gene. The CDR3, as DNA: TGTGCCATCAGTGAGTCGAGGATTCGGAATGGCTACACCTTC. Protein: CAISESRIRNGYTF.

J is TRBJ1-1 and V is TRBV6-1, with 7 bases matching TRBD1. V lost 7 bases, J lost 0 bases, and 8 bases stayed unmatched. CDR3 size: 15 residues. Germline CDR1 MNHNS, CDR2 SASEGT. The CDR3 region has the DNA TGTGCCAGCACCCCGATACAGGGGATGAACACTGAAGCTTTCTTT. It encodes CASTPIQGMNTEAFF.

This clone was counted a few times. This rearrangement joins TRBV7-2 to TRBJ2-3; TRBD2 matches 8 bases. CDR1 is SGHTA, CDR2 FQGNSA, per germline. V was clipped by 8 bases and J by 7 bases; unmatched bases: 5. This CDR3 is built from 12 residues. CDR3 nucleotides: TGTGCCAGCCGGGGGGGCATCCATACGCAGTATTTT. This translates into CASRGGIHTQYF.